This T cell receptor beta chain stems from a study of human T cells and chemical hapten exposure. As for the study in general: Doses of diphenylcyclopropenone went to the patients' scalps weekly throughout the roughly 24-week study.

The time point denotes: patch test 3, about 24 weeks after DPC sensitization. Treatment of the sample: therapeutic diphenylcyclopropenone sensitization with weekly scalp DPC. General study results and limits: Controls had significantly fewer large CDR3 similarity clusters than were formed by expanded TCRs. The study found that DPC sensitization did not change TCRs above 1 in 1000 frequency.

TCRdb independently ran MiXCR on the RACE reads; one entry per CDR3 protein. The sample lists over 55,000 distinct CDR3 sequences, 11% occurring once. In regard to this clonotype: Antigen: not known. The junction departs from the called germline gene at one end, perhaps through a read error.

The CDR3 consists of 15 residues. Looked up from germline, CDR1 is SSHAT and CDR2 is FNYEAQ (reference sequence). This TCR was sampled from a woman in her 50s with alopecia areata. Some clones in this sample may be carry-over from other donors' samples. The chain joins TRBV7-7 to TRBJ1-1; a weak D match, TRBD1 (5 bases). The sequences come from whole blood, collected in connection with sensitization to the hapten diphenylcyclopropenone (DPC). The CDR3 nucleotides are TGTGCTAGCAGCCCCCTCGCCCGGGGGGAAACTGAAGCTTTCTTT. It specifies CASSPLARGETEAFF. Full variable domain (remainder filled in from reference TRBV7-7 and TRBJ1-1): GAGVSQSPRYKVTKRGQDVTLRCDPISSHATLYWYQQALGQGPEFLTYFNYEAQPDKSGLPSDRFSAERPEGSISTLTIQRTEQRDSAMYRCASSPLARGETEAFFGQGTRLTVV.